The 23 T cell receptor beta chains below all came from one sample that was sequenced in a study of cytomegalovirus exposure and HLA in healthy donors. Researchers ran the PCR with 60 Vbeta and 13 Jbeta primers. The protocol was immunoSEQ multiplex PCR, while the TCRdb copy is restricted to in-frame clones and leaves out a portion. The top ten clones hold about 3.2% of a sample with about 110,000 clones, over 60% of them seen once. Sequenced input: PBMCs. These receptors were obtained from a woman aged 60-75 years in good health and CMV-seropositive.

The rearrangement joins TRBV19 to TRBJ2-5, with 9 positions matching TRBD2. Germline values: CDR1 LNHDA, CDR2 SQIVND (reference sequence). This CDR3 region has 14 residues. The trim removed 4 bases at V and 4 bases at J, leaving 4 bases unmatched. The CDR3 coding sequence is TGTGCCAGTAGTAGCGGGAGGGGGGGAGAGACCCAGTACTTC. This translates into CASSSGRGGETQYF. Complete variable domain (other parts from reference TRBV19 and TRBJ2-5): DGGITQSPKYLFRKEGQNVTLSCEQNLNHDAMYWYRQDPGQGLRLIYYSQIVNDFQKGDIAEGYSVSREKKESFPLTVTSAQKNPTAFYLCASSSGRGGETQYFGPGTRLLVL.

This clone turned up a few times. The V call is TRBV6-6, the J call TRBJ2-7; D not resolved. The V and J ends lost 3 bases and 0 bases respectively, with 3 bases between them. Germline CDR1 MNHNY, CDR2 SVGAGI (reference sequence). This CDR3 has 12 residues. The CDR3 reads CASSYNSYEQYF. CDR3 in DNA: TGTGCCAGCAGTTATAACTCCTACGAGCAGTACTTC.

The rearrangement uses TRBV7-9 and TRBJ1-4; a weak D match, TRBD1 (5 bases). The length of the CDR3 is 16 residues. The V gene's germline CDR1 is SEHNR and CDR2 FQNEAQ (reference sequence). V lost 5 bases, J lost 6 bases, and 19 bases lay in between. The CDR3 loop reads CASSAPNRTWDEKLFF. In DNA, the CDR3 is TGTGCCAGCAGCGCACCTAACAGGACGTGGGATGAAAAACTGTTTTTT.

CDR3 in amino acids: CASSAGTSGDTQYF. The CDR3 nucleotides read TGTGCCAGCAGCGCAGGGACTAGCGGAGATACGCAGTATTTT. The V and J genes are TRBV7-6 and TRBJ2-3; 11 bases are shared with TRBD2. The CDR3 extends over 14 amino acids. Per germline, CDR1 SGHVS and CDR2 FNYEAQ. V lost 5 bases, J lost 5 bases, and 3 bases stayed unmatched.

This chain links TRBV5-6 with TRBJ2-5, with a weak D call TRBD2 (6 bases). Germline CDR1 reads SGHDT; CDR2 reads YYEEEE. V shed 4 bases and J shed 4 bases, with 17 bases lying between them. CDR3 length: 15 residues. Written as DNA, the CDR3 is TGTGCCAGCAGCCCCTCGGGACTTGGAGGAGAGACCCAGTACTTC. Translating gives CASSPSGLGGETQYF.

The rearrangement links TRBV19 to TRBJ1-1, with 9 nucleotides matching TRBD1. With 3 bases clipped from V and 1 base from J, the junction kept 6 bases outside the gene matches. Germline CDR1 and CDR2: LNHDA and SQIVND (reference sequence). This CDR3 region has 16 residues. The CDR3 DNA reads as TGTGCCAGTAGTATTCACCCGGGACAGGGGAACACTGAAGCTTTCTTT. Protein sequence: CASSIHPGQGNTEAFF.

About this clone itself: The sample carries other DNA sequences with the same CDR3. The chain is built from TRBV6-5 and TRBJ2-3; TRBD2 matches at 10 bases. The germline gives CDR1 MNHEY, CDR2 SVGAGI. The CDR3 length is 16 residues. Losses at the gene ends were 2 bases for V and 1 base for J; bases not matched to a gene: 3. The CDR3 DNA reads TGTGCCAGCAGTTACGGAGGGACTAGCGGCACAGATACGCAGTATTTT. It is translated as CASSYGGTSGTDTQYF.

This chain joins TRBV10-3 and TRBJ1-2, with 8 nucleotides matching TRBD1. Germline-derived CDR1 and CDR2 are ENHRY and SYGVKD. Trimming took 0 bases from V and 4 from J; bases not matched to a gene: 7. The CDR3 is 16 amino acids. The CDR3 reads CAISESGQGAVYGYTF. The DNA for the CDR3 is TGTGCCATCAGTGAGTCTGGGCAGGGGGCAGTCTATGGCTACACCTTC.

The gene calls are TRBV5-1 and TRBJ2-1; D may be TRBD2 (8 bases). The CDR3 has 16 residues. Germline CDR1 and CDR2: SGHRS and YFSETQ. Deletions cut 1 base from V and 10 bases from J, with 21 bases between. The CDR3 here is CASSLSPGGPGGEQFF. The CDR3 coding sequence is TGCGCCAGCAGCTTGTCCCCGGGAGGGCCAGGGGGGGAGCAGTTCTTC.

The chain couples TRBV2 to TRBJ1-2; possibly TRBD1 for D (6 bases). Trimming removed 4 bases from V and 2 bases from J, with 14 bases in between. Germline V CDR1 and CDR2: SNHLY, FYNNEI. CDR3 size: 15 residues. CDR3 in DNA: TGTGCCAGCAGTGCCGTCAGGGGACCGAACTATGGCTACACCTTC. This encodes CASSAVRGPNYGYTF.

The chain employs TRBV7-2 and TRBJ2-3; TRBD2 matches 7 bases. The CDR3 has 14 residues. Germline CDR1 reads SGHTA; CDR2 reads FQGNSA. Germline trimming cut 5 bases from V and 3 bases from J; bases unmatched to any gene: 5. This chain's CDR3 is CASSTRLATDTQYF. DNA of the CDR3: TGTGCCAGCAGCACCCGACTAGCTACAGATACGCAGTATTTT.

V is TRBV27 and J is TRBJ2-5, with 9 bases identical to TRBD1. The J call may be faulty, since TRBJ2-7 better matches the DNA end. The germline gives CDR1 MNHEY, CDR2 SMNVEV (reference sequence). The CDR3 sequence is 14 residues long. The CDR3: CASSLGTGPYEQYF. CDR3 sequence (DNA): TGTGCCAGCAGTTTAGGGACAGGGCCCTACGAGCAGTACTTC.

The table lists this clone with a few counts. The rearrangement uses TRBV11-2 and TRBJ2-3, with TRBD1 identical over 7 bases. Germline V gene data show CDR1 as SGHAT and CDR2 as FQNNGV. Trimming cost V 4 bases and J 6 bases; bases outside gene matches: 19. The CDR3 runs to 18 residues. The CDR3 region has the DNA TGTGCCAGCAGCTATCCTCGGACAGGTTTGGGAATGATGGATACGCAGTATTTT. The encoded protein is CASSYPRTGLGMMDTQYF.

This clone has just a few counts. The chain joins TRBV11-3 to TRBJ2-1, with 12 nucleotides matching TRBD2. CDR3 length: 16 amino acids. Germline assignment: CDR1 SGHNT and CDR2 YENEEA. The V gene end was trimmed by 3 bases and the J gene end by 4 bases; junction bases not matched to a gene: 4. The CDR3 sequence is CASSLSGTSGYNEQFF. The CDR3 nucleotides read TGTGCCAGCAGCTTGTCGGGGACTAGCGGGTACAATGAGCAGTTCTTC.

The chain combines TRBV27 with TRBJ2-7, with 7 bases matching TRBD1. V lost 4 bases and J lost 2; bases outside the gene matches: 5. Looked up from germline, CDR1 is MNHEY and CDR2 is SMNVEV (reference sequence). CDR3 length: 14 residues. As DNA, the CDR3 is TGTGCCAGCAGTTCCCGACAGGGCGCCTACGAGCAGTACTTC. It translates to CASSSRQGAYEQYF.

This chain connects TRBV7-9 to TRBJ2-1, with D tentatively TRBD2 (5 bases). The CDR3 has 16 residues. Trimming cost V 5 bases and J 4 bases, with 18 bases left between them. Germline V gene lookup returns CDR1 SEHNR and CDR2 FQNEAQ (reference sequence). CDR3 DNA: TGTGCCAGCAGCCCGGCAGTAGTGAGCGGATACAATGAGCAGTTCTTC. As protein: CASSPAVVSGYNEQFF.

The DNA of the CDR3 is TGCGCCAGCAGCGTAGTCACTGCGGGGGGTAAAGGTGATACGCAGTATTTT. This encodes CASSVVTAGGKGDTQYF. The V gene is TRBV5-1, the J gene TRBJ2-3; 8 nucleotides agree with TRBD2. CDR3 length: 17 residues. The germline gives CDR1 SGHRS, CDR2 YFSETQ. The junction had 16 bases not matched to a gene; V was cut back by 4 bases and J by 6 bases.

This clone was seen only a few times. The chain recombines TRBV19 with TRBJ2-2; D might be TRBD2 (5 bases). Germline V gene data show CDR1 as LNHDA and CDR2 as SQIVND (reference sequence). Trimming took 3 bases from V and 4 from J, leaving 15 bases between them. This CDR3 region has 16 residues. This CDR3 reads CASSMRGGWVTGELFF. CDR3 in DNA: TGTGCCAGTAGTATGCGTGGCGGGTGGGTCACCGGGGAGCTGTTTTTT.

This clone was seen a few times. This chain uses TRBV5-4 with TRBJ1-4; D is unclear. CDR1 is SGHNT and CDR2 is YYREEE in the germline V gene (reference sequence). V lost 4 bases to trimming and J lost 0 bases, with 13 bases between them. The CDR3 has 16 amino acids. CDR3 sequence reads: CASSTTPFATNEKLFF. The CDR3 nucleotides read TGTGCCAGCAGCACGACACCGTTTGCAACTAATGAAAAACTGTTTTTT. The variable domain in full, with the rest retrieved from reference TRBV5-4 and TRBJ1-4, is ETGVTQSPTHLIKTRGQQVTLRCSSQSGHNTVSWYQQALGQGPQFIFQYYREEENGRGNFPPRFSGLQFPNYSSELNVNALELDDSALYLCASSTTPFATNEKLFFGSGTQLSVL.

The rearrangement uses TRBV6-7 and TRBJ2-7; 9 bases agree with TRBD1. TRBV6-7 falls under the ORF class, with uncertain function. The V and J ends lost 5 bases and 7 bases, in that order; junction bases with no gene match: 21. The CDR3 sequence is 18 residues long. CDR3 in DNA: TGTGCCAGCAGTCCCTACCAAACGGCCGGGACAGGGAACAGAGAGCAGTACTTC. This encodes CASSPYQTAGTGNREQYF.

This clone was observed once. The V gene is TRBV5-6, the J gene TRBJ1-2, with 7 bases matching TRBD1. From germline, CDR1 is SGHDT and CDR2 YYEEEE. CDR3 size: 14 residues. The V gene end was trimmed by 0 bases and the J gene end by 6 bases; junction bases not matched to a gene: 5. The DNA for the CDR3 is TGTGCCAGCAGCTTGGGGCAGGGGGACCATGGCTACACCTTC. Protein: CASSLGQGDHGYTF. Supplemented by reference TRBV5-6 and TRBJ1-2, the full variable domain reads DAGVTQSPTHLIKTRGQQVTLRCSPKSGHDTVSWYQQALGQGPQFIFQYYEEEERQRGNFPDRFSGHQFPNYSSELNVNALLLGDSALYLCASSLGQGDHGYTFGSGTRLTVV.

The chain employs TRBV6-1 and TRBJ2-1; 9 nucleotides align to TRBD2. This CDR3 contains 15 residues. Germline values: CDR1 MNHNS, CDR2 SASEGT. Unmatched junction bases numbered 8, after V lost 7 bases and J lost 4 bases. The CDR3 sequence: CASNPGLANYNEQFF. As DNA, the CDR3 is TGTGCCAGCAATCCGGGACTAGCTAATTACAATGAGCAGTTCTTC.

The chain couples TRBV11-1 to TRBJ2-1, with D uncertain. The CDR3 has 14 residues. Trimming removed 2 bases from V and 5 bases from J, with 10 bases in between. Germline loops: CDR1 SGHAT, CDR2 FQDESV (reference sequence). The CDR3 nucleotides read TGTGCCAGCAGCTTATATATAGAAAACAATGAGCAGTTCTTC. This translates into CASSLYIENNEQFF.